Described below is a single T cell receptor beta chain sequence and its context. Its cognate antigen is unknown. Trimming took 2 bases from V and 6 from J, leaving 8 bases between them. CDR3 length equals 12 residues. Germline V CDR1 and CDR2: SSHAT, FNYEAQ (reference sequence). Naive CD8 isolation took CD45RO-negative cells positively selected for CCR7 and excluded terminally differentiated effector memory CD45RA+ cells. These data belong to a study of shared clonotypes between healthy human individuals. Study-wide findings and caveats: Having only a few donors restricted how much genetic and exposure-history diversity was captured.

Sequencing used immunoSEQ multiplex PCR; TCRdb keeps in-frame clones, though not all of them. The sample contains approximately 2,000,000 clones, roughly 95% of which appear only once. The sequence was collected from a young man in good health. Some clones in this sample may be carry-over from other donors' samples. The chain combines TRBV7-7 with TRBJ2-7; weak D call: TRBD2 (6 bases). Sequencing was performed on naive CD8+ T cells from PBMCs. The CDR3 DNA reads as TGTGCCAGCAGCTTACCCGGGGGCGAGCAGTACTTC. Encoded protein: CASSLPGGEQYF.